Described below is a single T cell receptor beta chain sequence and its context. Antigen: not known. This sample is drawn from a study of PD-1 blockade in classical Hodgkin lymphoma. Study-level findings and limits: What caused the repertoire differences, perhaps disease activity or prior therapy, remains undefined. The diversity seen at baseline in complete responders resembled that of newly diagnosed patients. At C4D1, TCR diversity had climbed significantly for CD4+ cells, though not for CD8+ cells. Excluded were patients who started nivolumab under 1 year after ASCT, a group that had lower diversity.

Method: immunoSEQ multiplex PCR; TCRdb's copy keeps in-frame clones and lacks some. The sample lists about 110,000 clones, 80% to 90% occurring once. Every one of the patients relapsed after autologous stem cell transplantation (brentuximab vedotin exposure was variable). V shed 1 base and J shed 8 bases, with 12 bases lying between them. Germline assignment: CDR1 SNHLY and CDR2 FYNNEI. The CDR3 spans 14 residues. Specimen: peripheral blood mononuclear cells (PBMCs), collected before the second cycle of nivolumab. The gene calls are TRBV2 and TRBJ2-1; a weak D match, TRBD1 (5 bases). This sequence originates from a human donor with classical Hodgkin lymphoma. For the CDR3, the DNA is TGTGCCAGCAGTGAAGACACAGGCTTGGATGAGCAGTTCTTC. It is translated as CASSEDTGLDEQFF.